This TCR beta chain comes out of a study of T cells in localized non-small cell lung cancer. Points from the study as a whole: T cell clonality was highest in uninvolved adjacent lung, above tumor. Because only a single region of the tumor was sequenced, heterogeneity remains possible. Researchers found a median roughly 50 of the top 100 tumor clones in adjacent lung. The study linked higher blood T cell density to longer overall survival.

Worth noting for this clone: Its antigen is undetermined.

Trimming stripped 6 bases from V and 0 bases from J, with 6 bases between. The germline V gene encodes CDR1 MNHGY and CDR2 SAAAGT. The CDR3 contains 14 residues. Produced via immunoSEQ multiplex PCR; TCRdb's table is partial and in-frame only. The data show 4,500 to 6,500 clones, approximately 60% seen once. V is TRBV6-8 and J is TRBJ2-6; D not resolved. The material sequenced was lymph node tissue, taken before any cancer treatment. This clonotype was obtained from a male donor older than 55 with stage I squamous cell lung carcinoma. The CDR3 DNA reads TGTGCCAGCAGCCAAAGCTCTGGGGCCAACGTCCTGACTTTC. Protein: CASSQSSGANVLTF.